The 5 T cell receptor beta chains listed next were all sequenced from one sample in a study of beta chain features in type 1 diabetes. The entirety of the isolated RNA underwent reverse transcription, so expressed TCRB transcripts were sequenced. Data came from immunoSEQ multiplex PCR; TCRdb stores just in-frame clones and leaves some out. The data show about 140,000 clones, about a tenth seen once. The sequenced material came from central memory CD4+ T cells from blood. The receptors shown here come from a woman in her thirties or forties in good health.

This clone showed up just a few times. J is TRBJ2-1 and V is TRBV6-6; TRBD1 matches at 7 bases. The germline V gene encodes CDR1 MNHNY and CDR2 SVGAGI (reference sequence). CDR3 length: 14 amino acids. The junction had 9 bases not matched to a gene; V was cut back by 7 bases and J by 6 bases. The CDR3 protein is CASKRGPLLNEQFF. The CDR3 DNA reads TGTGCCAGCAAAAGGGGGCCACTCCTCAATGAGCAGTTCTTC.

The gene calls are TRBV14 and TRBJ2-7, with 7 positions matching TRBD2. V gave up 1 base and J gave up 2 bases; unmatched junction bases: 2. Germline-derived CDR1 and CDR2 are SGHDN and FVKESK. CDR3 length: 14 amino acids. The CDR3 region is CASSQASGTYEQYF. The CDR3 bases are TGTGCCAGCAGCCAAGCTAGCGGAACCTACGAGCAGTACTTC.

There are a few counts of this clone. J is TRBJ1-1 and V is TRBV5-1, with 8 bases identical to TRBD1. This CDR3 contains 15 residues. The germline V gene encodes CDR1 SGHRS and CDR2 YFSETQ. The junction had 8 bases not matched to a gene; V was cut back by 2 bases and J by 5 bases. The CDR3 DNA reads as TGCGCCAGCAGCTTACAGGGGGGTTCGGGGACTGAAGCTTTCTTT. This translates into CASSLQGGSGTEAFF.

This clone has just a few counts. The rearrangement joins TRBV6-1 to TRBJ2-4; 10 bases line up with TRBD2. The CDR3 consists of 14 residues. The germline gives CDR1 MNHNS, CDR2 SASEGT. J was trimmed by 6 bases and V by 5 bases; bases with no gene match: 4. The CDR3 nucleotides read TGTGCCAGCAGTTCGCCTAGCGGGGGAAACATTCAGTACTTC. Residues: CASSSPSGGNIQYF.

This clone has a handful of counts. The chain couples TRBV29-1 to TRBJ1-2; a weak D match, TRBD1 (5 bases). The length of the CDR3 is 13 residues. CDR1 SQVTM and CDR2 ANQGSEA come from the germline V gene. V was shortened by 5 bases and J by 4 bases, with 14 bases between the two germline ends. CDR3 in amino acids: CSVRVGLSYGYTF. The CDR3, as DNA: TGCAGCGTTAGGGTGGGGCTCTCCTATGGCTACACCTTC.